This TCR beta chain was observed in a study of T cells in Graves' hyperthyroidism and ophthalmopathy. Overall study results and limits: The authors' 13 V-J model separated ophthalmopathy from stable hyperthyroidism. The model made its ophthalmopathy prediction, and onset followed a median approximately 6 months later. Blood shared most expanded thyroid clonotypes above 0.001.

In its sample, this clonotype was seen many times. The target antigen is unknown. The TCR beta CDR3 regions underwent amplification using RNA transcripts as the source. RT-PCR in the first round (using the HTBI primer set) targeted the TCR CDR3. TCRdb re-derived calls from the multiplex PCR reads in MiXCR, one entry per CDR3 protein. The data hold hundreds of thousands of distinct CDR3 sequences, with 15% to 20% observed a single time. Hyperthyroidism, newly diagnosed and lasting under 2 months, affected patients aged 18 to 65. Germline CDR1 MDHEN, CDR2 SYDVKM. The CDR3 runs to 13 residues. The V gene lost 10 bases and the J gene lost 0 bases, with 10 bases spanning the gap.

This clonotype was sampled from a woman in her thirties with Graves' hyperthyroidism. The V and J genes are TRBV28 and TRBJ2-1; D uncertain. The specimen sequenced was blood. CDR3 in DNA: TGTGCCATCAAACCAGACTCCTACAATGAGCAGTTCTTC. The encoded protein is CAIKPDSYNEQFF.